Below are 10 T cell receptor beta chains sequenced from a single sample in a study of CXCR4 blockade with PD-1 therapy in pancreatic cancer. TCRdb's table, derived via immunoSEQ multiplex PCR, lists solely in-frame clones and lacks some. The profile shows some 5,800 clones, 35% of them singletons. Sequencing used tumor tissue. The receptors come from a human donor with pancreatic ductal adenocarcinoma.

The V and J genes are TRBV11-3 and TRBJ2-7; weak D call: TRBD2 (6 bases). CDR1 and CDR2 (germline): SGHNT, YENEEA. V lost 0 bases and J lost 3, with 12 bases in between. This CDR3 is built from 15 residues. The CDR3 loop reads CASSLEGGLIYEQYF. The CDR3 DNA sequence: TGTGCCAGCAGCTTAGAGGGGGGTCTAATCTACGAGCAGTACTTC.

This chain joins TRBV18 and TRBJ2-7, with 9 bases identical to TRBD2. The length of the CDR3 is 16 residues. In germline, CDR1 is KGHSH, CDR2 LQKENI. V dropped 5 bases and J dropped 4; count of bases not matched to a gene: 12. The CDR3 DNA follows: TGTGCCAGCTCAGCGAAAGGTAGCGGGAGTTTTTACGAGCAGTACTTC. This translates into CASSAKGSGSFYEQYF.

The V and J genes are TRBV19 and TRBJ1-2; D is undetermined. V was pared by 0 bases and J by 5 bases, with 13 bases between. Germline V CDR1 and CDR2: LNHDA, SQIVND (reference sequence). The CDR3 totals 15 residues. CDR3 coding DNA: TGTGCCAGTAGTATAGATCCGAGTCTGCCGTATGGCTACACCTTC. It is translated as CASSIDPSLPYGYTF.

V gene TRBV6-8 combines with J gene TRBJ2-1; 10 bases agree with TRBD2. CDR3 length: 14 amino acids. V was clipped by 5 bases and J by 9 bases; unmatched bases: 7. The germline CDR1 and CDR2 sequences are MNHGY and SAAAGT. The CDR3 loop reads CASSDLAGVVEQFF. The CDR3, as DNA: TGTGCCAGCAGTGACCTAGCGGGAGTGGTTGAGCAGTTCTTC.

This chain connects TRBV6-8 to TRBJ1-1; TRBD1 is a possible D gene (5 bases). The germline V and J ends were trimmed by 6 bases and 8 bases, with 16 bases remaining between them. Germline loops: CDR1 MNHGY, CDR2 SAAAGT. This CDR3 has 13 amino acids. In DNA form, the CDR3 reads TGTGCCAGCAGCGGACAAGGCGGGATGGAAGCTTTCTTT. Translated: CASSGQGGMEAFF.

This clone showed up just a few times. At one boundary the junction diverges from the germline segment, which might be a read error. The chain is built from TRBV6-8 and TRBJ2-7, with 10 bases aligning to TRBD2. Per germline, CDR1 MNHGY and CDR2 SAAAGT. The CDR3 runs to 14 residues. The CDR3 region has the DNA TGTGCCACTTCGTCTAGCGGGAGCTCCCACGAGCAGTACTTC. This translates into CATSSSGSSHEQYF.

The gene calls are TRBV19 and TRBJ2-5; D is unclear. This CDR3 is built from 15 residues. Trimming removed 1 base from V and 1 base from J, with 10 bases in between. Germline CDR1 reads LNHDA; CDR2 reads SQIVND (reference sequence). The CDR3 here is CASSIGRAPQETQYF. CDR3 nucleotides: TGTGCCAGTAGTATAGGCCGGGCCCCCCAAGAGACCCAGTACTTC.

This clone is large within its sample. V and J are TRBV6-8 and TRBJ1-1, with D perhaps TRBD1 (5 bases). The CDR3 consists of 12 residues. Trimming removed 6 bases at V and 4 bases at J, with 9 bases between. Germline V gene sequence: CDR1 MNHGY, CDR2 SAAAGT. The CDR3 sequence: CASSMGGTEAFF. The DNA of the CDR3 is TGTGCCAGCAGCATGGGGGGCACTGAAGCTTTCTTT.

The chain links TRBV19 to TRBJ2-2; TRBD2 is a possible D gene (6 bases). The CDR3 has 14 amino acids. V was shortened by 7 bases and J by 0 bases, with 9 bases between the two germline ends. Germline-derived CDR1 and CDR2 are LNHDA and SQIVND (reference sequence). CDR3 amino acids: CASIGGANTGELFF. The DNA of the CDR3 is TGTGCCAGTATCGGCGGGGCGAACACCGGGGAGCTGTTTTTT.

This chain connects TRBV7-7 to TRBJ1-1, with a possible D match to TRBD1 (6 bases). CDR3 length: 14 amino acids. The V end was cut by 1 base, the J end by 3 bases, with 9 bases between. Germline lookup yields CDR1 SSHAT and CDR2 FNYEAQ (reference sequence). CDR3 loop: CASSLETGYTEAFF. The DNA of the CDR3 is TGTGCCAGCAGCTTAGAAACAGGGTACACTGAAGCTTTCTTT.